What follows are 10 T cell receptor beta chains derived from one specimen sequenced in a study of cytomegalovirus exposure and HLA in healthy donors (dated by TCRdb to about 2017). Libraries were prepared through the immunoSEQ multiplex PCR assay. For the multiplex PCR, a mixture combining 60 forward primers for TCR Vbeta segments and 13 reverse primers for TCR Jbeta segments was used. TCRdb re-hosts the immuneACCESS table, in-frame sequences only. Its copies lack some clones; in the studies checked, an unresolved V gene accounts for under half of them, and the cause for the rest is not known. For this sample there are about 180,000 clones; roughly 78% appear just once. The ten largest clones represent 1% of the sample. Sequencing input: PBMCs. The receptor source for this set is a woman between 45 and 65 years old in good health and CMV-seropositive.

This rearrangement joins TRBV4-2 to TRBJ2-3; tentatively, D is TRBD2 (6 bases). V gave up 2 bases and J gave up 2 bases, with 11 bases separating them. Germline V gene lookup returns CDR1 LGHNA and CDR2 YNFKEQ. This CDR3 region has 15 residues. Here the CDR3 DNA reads TGTGCCAGCAGCCAAATAACGGGACTCACAGATACGCAGTATTTT. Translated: CASSQITGLTDTQYF.

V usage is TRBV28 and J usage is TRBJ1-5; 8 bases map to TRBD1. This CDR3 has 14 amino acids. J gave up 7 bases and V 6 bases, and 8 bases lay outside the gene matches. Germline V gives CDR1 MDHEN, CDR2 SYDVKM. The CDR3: CASSMDRVGQPQHF. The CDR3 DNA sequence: TGTGCCAGCAGCATGGACAGGGTGGGGCAGCCCCAGCATTTT.

CDR3 nucleotide sequence: TGTGCCAGCAGCAATCAACAGGGGGGCCCCTACGAGCAGTACTTC. Residues: CASSNQQGGPYEQYF. The chain couples TRBV11-2 to TRBJ2-7; 8 bases agree with TRBD1. V shed 5 bases, J shed 2 bases, and the junction held 8 bases outside the gene matches. Germline V gives CDR1 SGHAT, CDR2 FQNNGV. The CDR3 spans 15 residues.

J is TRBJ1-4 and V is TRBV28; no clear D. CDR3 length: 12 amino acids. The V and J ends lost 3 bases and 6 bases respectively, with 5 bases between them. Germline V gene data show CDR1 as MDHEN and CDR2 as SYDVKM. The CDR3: CASSFPDEKLFF. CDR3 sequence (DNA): TGTGCCAGCAGTTTCCCCGATGAAAAACTGTTTTTT.

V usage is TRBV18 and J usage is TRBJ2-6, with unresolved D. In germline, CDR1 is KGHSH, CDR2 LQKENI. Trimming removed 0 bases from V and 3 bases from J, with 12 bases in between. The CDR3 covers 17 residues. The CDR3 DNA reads TGTGCCAGCTCACCACCGTACGGGTTTGGTGGGGCCAACGTCCTGACTTTC. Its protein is CASSPPYGFGGANVLTF.

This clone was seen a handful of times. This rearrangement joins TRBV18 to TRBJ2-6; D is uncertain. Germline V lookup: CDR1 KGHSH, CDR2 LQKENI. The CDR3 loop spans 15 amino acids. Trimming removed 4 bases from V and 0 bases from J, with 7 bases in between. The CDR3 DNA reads TGTGCCAGCTCACGAAAGAGCTCTGGGGCCAACGTCCTGACTTTC. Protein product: CASSRKSSGANVLTF.

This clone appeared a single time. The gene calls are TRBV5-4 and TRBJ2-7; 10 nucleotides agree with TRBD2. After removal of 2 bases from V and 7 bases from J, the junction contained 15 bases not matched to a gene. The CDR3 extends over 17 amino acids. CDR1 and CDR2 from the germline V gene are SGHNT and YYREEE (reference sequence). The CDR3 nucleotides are TGTGCCAGCAGCTTCTCTGGCCATTCTAGCGGGAGAGGGGAGCAGTACTTC. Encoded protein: CASSFSGHSSGRGEQYF.

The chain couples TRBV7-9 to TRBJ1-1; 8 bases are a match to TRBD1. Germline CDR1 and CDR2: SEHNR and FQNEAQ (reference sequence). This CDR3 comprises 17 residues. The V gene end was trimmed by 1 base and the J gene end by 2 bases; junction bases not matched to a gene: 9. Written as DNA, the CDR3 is TGTGCCAGCAGCTTAGTAGGGGGCACAGGGGGTAACACTGAAGCTTTCTTT. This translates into CASSLVGGTGGNTEAFF.

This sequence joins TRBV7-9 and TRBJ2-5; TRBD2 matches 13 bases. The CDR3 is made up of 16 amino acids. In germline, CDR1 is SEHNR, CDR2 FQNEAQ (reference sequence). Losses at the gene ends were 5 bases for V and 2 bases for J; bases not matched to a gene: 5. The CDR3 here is CASSVGLAGLQETQYF. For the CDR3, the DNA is TGTGCCAGCAGCGTGGGACTAGCGGGACTACAAGAGACCCAGTACTTC.

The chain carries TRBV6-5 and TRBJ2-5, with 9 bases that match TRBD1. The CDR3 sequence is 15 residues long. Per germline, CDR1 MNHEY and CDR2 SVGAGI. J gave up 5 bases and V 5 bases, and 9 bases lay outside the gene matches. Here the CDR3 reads CASSRTGGGQETQYF. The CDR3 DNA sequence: TGTGCCAGCAGTCGTACAGGGGGCGGGCAGGAGACCCAGTACTTC.